The clone carrying this TCR beta chain was seen a handful of times. RNA transcripts served as the template for amplifying TCR beta CDR3 regions. The TCR CDR3 was amplified in a first-round RT-PCR using the HTBI primer set. TCRdb re-analysed the multiplex PCR reads in MiXCR, keeping a single row per CDR3 protein. Among some 350,000 distinct CDR3 sequences listed, roughly 15% were seen once. The data are from a study of T cells in Graves' hyperthyroidism and ophthalmopathy. CDR3 length equals 16 residues. The junction had 9 bases not matched to a gene; V was cut back by 7 bases and J by 8 bases. Germline assignment: CDR1 MNHNS and CDR2 SASEGT.

Sequencing used blood. This sequence joins TRBV6-1 and TRBJ1-6, with TRBD1 identical over 12 bases. The receptor comes from an older woman with Graves' ophthalmopathy. The CDR3 region has the DNA TGTGCCAGCAAGCGGGGGACAGGGGGCGCAGATTCACCCCTCCACTTT. Its protein product is CASKRGTGGADSPLHF.